This T cell receptor beta chain appears in the sequencing data of a study of blood T cell repertoires in COVID-19 (dated by TCRdb to about 2020). For the wider study: Samples from collaborators originated in the United States, Italy and Spain and spanned both the acute and convalescent phases of COVID-19. The repertoires were made available in a free public database intended to serve as a resource for research on the immune response to SARS-CoV-2. Sample metadata almost always included a de-identified subject ID, COVID-19 status, age in years and sex. Where HLA class I and class II types were available, the types were taken from metadata supplied by the sample provider, not from assay-based typing. Deeply sampled blood TCRbeta repertoires from subjects exposed to, actively infected with, or recovered from COVID-19 were included in the dataset. The material from the prospective study consisted of cDNA or gDNA derived from T cells, B-cell-depleted T cells, or PBMCs. The samples were drawn from the first 160 participants of the ongoing ImmuneRACE study and from 950 to 1,500 subjects provided by 6 global collaborators. Overall study results and their limits: The amount of clinical and demographic metadata varied by source and participant and was provided uncurated.

TCRbeta CDR3 regions were amplified from genomic DNA by means of the immunoSEQ Assay, a bias-controlled multiplex PCR. In the source study's methods: Within the assay, amplification of reference gene primers was used to estimate how many nucleated cells each sample contained. To quantify the absolute abundance of each unique TCRbeta CDR3 rearrangement, sequence reads were collapsed and filtered. Productive Simpson clonality was computed per sample as the square root of Simpson's diversity index over productive rearrangements. As stored in TCRdb, this immuneACCESS dataset retains in-frame rearrangements with V and J assigned. A fraction of the clones does not appear; measured against another copy, unresolved V genes explain less than half of the discrepancy, and the remainder lacks a known reason. That table gives V, J and clone size, and the DNA gave D and trimming. A total of just over 350,000 clones appear in this sample, about 90% of them only once. 2.5% to 3.5% of the sample rests with the top ten.

The germline V gene supplies CDR1 SGHRS and CDR2 YFSETQ. Its CDR3 holds 12 amino acids, cysteine through phenylalanine. Just the 36-base CDR3 DNA is kept, in frame starting at base 1. Trimming costs V 5 bases and J 3 bases, and their ends lie 8 bases apart. Participants in the prospective study were aged roughly 18 to 100 years, lived in approximately 26 United States geographic areas, and enrolled through a virtual design. In the prospective study, participants were assigned to cohorts based on the clinical history participants reported in a screening survey and a study questionnaire. Recovered participants in ImmuneRACE Cohort 3 were defined by two consecutive negative NP/OP PCR tests, clearance by a healthcare professional, or resolution of symptoms. In the prospective study, whole blood, serum and a nasopharyngeal or oropharyngeal swab were collected from each participant by mobile phlebotomists. Participants in the prospective study had the option to provide additional blood draws and questionnaires over an approximately 2-month period. Before DNA extraction, prospective study blood samples were shipped either frozen or at room temperature.

Turning to this clone: Its binding antigen is unknown. Base qualities are not at hand, and no much larger clone is one base apart.

Sequencing was done on a sample of PBMCs or T cells enriched from blood (not recorded which). The V gene is TRBV5-1 and the J gene is TRBJ1-1, with a tentative D gene TRBD1 over 6 matching bases. The TCR originated in a woman in her 30s who had recovered from COVID-19. The CDR3 region: CASRRTDTEAFF. The bases are TGCGCCAGCAGGCGGACAGACACTGAAGCTTTCTTT.